The T cell receptor beta chain under discussion was sequenced for a study of cytomegalovirus exposure and HLA in healthy donors. Whole-study results and caveats: In vitro assays verified that a few CMV-associated chains recognized CMV antigens specifically. Among the most significant clusters, several appeared linked to common viral pathogens in a later analysis. A highly shared variant cluster was judged a likely technical artifact.

To note about this clone: Its matching antigen is unknown.

PCR amplification relied on 60 Vbeta primers (plus 13 Jbeta primers). Assay: immunoSEQ multiplex PCR; the TCRdb copy retains only in-frame clones and omits some. The repertoire consists of about 190,000 clones, with roughly 86% occurring once and the leading ten covering 1.5% to 2%. Deletions cut 5 bases from V and 5 bases from J, with 14 bases between. CDR1 is MNHGY, CDR2 SAAAGT, per germline. The CDR3 consists of 14 residues. This chain links TRBV6-8 with TRBJ2-3, with D possibly being TRBD2 (5 bases). Sequenced material: PBMCs. This receptor was identified in a woman younger than 35 in good health and CMV-seronegative. CDR3 protein: CASSEGMWGDTQYF. The CDR3 DNA sequence: TGTGCCAGCAGTGAGGGCATGTGGGGAGATACGCAGTATTTT.